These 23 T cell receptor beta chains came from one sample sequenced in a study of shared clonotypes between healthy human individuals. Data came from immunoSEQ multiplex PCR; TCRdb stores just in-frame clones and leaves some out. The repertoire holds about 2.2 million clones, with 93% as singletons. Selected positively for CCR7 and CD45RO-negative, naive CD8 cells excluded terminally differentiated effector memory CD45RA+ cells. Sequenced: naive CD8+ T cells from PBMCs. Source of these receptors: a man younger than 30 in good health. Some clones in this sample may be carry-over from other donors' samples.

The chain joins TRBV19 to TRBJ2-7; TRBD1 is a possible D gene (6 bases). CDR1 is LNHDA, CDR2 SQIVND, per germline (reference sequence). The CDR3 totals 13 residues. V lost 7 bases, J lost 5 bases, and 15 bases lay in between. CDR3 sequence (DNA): TGTGCCAGTATTGGGGCAGGGGTCCACGAGCAGTACTTC. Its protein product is CASIGAGVHEQYF.

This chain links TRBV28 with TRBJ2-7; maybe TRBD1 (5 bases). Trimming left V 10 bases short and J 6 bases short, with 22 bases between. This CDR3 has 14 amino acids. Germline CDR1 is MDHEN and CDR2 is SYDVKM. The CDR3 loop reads CAIQGVSRFTEQYF. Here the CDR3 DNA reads TGTGCCATCCAAGGGGTTTCTAGATTCACCGAGCAGTACTTC.

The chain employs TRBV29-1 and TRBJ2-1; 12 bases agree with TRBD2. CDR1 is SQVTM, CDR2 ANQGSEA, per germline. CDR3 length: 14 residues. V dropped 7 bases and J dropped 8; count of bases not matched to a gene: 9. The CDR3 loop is CSARRLAGADEQFF. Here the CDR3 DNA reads TGCAGCGCACGGAGACTAGCGGGAGCAGATGAGCAGTTCTTC.

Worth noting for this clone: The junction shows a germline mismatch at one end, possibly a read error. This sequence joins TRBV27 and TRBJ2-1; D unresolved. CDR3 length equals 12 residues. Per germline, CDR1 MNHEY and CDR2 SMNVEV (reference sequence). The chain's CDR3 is CASSALYDEQFF. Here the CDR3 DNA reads TGTGCCAGCAGTGCACTCTACGATGAGCAGTTCTTC.

CDR3 sequence (DNA): TGTGCCAGCACCCTGACTAGCGGGAGGCGCAAAGAGACCCAGTACTTC. It yields the protein CASTLTSGRRKETQYF. The V and J genes are TRBV7-6 and TRBJ2-5, with 13 bases fitting TRBD2. Germline lookup yields CDR1 SGHVS and CDR2 FNYEAQ. The CDR3 consists of 16 residues. Trimming removed 7 bases from V and 3 bases from J; junction bases left unmatched: 8.

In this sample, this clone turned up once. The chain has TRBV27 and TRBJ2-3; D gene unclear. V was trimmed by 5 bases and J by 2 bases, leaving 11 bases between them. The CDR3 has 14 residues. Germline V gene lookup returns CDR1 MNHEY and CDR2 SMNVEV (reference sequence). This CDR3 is CASSNRRVTDTQYF. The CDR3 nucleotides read TGTGCCAGCAGTAATCGACGGGTCACAGATACGCAGTATTTT.

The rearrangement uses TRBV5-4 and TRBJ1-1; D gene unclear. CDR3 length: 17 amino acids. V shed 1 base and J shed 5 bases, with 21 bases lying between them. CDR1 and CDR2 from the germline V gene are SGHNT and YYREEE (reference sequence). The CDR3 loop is CASSLISVTLGVTEAFF. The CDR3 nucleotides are TGTGCCAGCAGCTTGATTTCGGTTACGCTCGGGGTAACTGAAGCTTTCTTT. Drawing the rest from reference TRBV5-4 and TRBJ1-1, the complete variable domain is ETGVTQSPTHLIKTRGQQVTLRCSSQSGHNTVSWYQQALGQGPQFIFQYYREEENGRGNFPPRFSGLQFPNYSSELNVNALELDDSALYLCASSLISVTLGVTEAFFGQGTRLTVV.

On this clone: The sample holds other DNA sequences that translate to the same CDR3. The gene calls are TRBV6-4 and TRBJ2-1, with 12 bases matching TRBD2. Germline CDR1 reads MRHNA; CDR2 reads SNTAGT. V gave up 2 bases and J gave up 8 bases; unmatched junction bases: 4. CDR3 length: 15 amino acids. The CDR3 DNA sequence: TGTGCCAGCAGTGACCGTCTAGCGGGAGGGGATGAGCAGTTCTTC. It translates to CASSDRLAGGDEQFF.

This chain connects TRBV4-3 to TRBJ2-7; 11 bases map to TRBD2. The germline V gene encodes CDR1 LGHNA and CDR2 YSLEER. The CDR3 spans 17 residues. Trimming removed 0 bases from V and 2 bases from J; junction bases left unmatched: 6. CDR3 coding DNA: TGCGCCAGCAGCCAAGATGGTCCGGGACTAGCGGCCTACGAGCAGTACTTC. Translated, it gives CASSQDGPGLAAYEQYF.

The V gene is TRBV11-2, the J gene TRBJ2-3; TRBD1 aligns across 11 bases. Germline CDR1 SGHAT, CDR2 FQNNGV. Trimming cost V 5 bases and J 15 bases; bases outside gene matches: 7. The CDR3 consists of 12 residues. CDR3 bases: TGTGCCAGCAGCCCAGGGACAGGGGGATCATATTTT. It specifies CASSPGTGGSYF.

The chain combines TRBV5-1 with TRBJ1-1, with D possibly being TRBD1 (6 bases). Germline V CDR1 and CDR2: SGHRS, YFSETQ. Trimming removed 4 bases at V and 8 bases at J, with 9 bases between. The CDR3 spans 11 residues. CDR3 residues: CASSQQGEAFF. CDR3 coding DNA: TGCGCCAGCAGCCAGCAGGGGGAAGCTTTCTTT.

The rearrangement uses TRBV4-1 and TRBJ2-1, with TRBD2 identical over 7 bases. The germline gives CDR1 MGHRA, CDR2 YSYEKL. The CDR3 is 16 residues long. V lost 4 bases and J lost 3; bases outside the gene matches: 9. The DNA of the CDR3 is TGCGCCAGCAGCCCGTTGGGCGGGAGAGTCTACAATGAGCAGTTCTTC. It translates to CASSPLGGRVYNEQFF.

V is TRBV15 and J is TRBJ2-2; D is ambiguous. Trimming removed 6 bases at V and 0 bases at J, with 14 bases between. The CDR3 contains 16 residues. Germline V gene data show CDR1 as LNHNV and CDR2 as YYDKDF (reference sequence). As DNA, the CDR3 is TGTGCCACCAGTAATCCTGGGATAGCGAACACCGGGGAGCTGTTTTTT. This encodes CATSNPGIANTGELFF.

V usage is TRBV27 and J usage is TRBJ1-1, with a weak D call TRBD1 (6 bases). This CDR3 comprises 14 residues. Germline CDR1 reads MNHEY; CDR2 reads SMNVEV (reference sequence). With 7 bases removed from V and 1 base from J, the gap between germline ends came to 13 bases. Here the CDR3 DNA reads TGTGCCAGCAATAGGGGACACCCGAACACTGAAGCTTTCTTT. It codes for CASNRGHPNTEAFF.

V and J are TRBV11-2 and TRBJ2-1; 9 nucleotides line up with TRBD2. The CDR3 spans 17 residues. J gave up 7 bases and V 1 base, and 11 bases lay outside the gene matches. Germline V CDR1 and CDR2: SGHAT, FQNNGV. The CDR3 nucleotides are TGTGCCAGCAGCTTAGCGGGGCGGGAGGGTCTTCAGAATGAGCAGTTCTTC. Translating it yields CASSLAGREGLQNEQFF.

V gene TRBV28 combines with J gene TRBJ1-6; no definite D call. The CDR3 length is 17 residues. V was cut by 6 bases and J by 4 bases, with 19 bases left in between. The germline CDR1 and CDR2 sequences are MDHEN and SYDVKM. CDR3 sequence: CASRGPEPGLYNSPLHF. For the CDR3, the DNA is TGTGCCAGCAGAGGCCCCGAACCCGGGCTATATAATTCACCCCTCCACTTT.

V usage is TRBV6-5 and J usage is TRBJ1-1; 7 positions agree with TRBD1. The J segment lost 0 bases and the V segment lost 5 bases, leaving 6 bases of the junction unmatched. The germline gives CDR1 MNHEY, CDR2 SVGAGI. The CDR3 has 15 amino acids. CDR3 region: CASSPLTGMNTEAFF. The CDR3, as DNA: TGTGCCAGCAGTCCTTTGACAGGGATGAACACTGAAGCTTTCTTT.

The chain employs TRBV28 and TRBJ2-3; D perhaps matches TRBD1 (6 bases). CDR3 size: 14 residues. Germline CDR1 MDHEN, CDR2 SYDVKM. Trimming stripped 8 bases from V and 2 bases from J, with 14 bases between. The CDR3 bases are TGTGCCAGCTTCAGGGGCCTTCACACAGATACGCAGTATTTT. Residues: CASFRGLHTDTQYF.

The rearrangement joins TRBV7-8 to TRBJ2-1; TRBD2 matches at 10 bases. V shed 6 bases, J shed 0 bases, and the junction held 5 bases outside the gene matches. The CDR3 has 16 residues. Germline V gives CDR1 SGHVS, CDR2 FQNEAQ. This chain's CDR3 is CASSLTSGDSYNEQFF. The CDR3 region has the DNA TGTGCCAGCAGTCTTACTAGCGGGGACTCCTACAATGAGCAGTTCTTC. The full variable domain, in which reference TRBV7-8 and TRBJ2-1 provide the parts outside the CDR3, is GAGVSQSPRYKVAKRGQDVALRCDPISGHVSLFWYQQALGQGPEFLTYFQNEAQLDKSGLPSDRFFAERPEGSVSTLKIQRTQQEDSAVYLCASSLTSGDSYNEQFFGPGTRLTVL.

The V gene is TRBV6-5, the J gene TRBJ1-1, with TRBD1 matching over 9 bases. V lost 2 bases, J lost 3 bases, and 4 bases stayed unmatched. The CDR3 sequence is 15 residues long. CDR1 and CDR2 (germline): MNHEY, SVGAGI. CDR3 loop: CASSYNTGGYTEAFF. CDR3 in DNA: TGTGCCAGCAGTTACAACACAGGGGGCTACACTGAAGCTTTCTTT.

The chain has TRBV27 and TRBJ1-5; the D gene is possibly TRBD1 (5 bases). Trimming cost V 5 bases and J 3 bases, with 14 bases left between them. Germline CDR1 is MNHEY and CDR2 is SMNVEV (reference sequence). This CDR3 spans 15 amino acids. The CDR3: CASSPRDGLNQPQHF. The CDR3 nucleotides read TGTGCCAGCAGTCCCCGGGACGGACTCAATCAGCCCCAGCATTTT.

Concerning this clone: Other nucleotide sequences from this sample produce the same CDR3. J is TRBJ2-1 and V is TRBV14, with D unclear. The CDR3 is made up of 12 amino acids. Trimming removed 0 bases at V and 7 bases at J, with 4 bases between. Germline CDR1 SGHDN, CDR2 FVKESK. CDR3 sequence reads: CASSQDRNEQFF. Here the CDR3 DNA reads TGTGCCAGCAGCCAAGATAGAAATGAGCAGTTCTTC.

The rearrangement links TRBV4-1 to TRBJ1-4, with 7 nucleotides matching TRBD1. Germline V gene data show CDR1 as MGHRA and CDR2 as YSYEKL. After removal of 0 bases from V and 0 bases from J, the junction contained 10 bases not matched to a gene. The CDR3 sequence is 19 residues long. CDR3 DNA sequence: TGCGCCAGCAGCCAAGATGCGGGGACAGAAATCGCAACTAATGAAAAACTGTTTTTT. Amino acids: CASSQDAGTEIATNEKLFF.